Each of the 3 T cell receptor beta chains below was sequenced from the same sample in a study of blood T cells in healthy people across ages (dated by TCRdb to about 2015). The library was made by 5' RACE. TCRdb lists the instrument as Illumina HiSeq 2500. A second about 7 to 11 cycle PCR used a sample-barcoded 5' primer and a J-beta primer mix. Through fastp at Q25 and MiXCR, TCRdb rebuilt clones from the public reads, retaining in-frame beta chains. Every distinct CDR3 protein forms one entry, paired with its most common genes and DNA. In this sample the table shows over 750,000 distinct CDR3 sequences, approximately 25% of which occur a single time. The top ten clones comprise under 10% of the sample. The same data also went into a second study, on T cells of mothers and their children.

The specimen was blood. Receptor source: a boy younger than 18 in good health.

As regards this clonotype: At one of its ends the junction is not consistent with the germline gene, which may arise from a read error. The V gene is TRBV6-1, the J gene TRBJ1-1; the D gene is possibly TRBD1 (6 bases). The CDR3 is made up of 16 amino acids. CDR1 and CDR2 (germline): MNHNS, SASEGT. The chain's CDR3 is CASREGGGIMNTEAFF. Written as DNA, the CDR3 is TGTGCCAGCAGAGAAGGGGGGGGAATCATGAACACTGAAGCTTTCTTT.

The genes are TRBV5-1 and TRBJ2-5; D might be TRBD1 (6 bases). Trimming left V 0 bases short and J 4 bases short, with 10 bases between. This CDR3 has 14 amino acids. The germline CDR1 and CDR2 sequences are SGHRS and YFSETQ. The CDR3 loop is CASSLAEQGETQYF. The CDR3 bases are TGCGCCAGCAGCTTGGCCGAACAGGGAGAGACCCAGTACTTC.

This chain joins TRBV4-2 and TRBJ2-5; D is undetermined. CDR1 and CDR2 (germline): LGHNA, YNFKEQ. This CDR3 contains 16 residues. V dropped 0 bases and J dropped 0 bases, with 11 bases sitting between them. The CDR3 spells CASSQDRGNNQETQYF. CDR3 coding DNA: TGTGCCAGCAGCCAAGATCGAGGAAACAACCAAGAGACCCAGTACTTC.